One sample yielded the 15 T cell receptor beta chains listed below, sequenced in a study of T cell repertoires in cytomegalovirus infection. TCRdb independently ran MiXCR on the reads; one entry per CDR3 protein. The sample records around 740,000 distinct CDR3 sequences, 35% to 45% being singletons. The specimen was PBMCs. The receptors were gathered from a human donor in good health (CMV status not recorded). Some clones in this sample may be carry-over from other donors' samples.

V and J are TRBV7-2 and TRBJ2-7; a possible D gene is TRBD1 (7 bases). The V gene's germline CDR1 is SGHTA and CDR2 FQGNSA. This CDR3 spans 15 amino acids. The germline V and J ends were trimmed by 0 bases and 4 bases, with 13 bases remaining between them. The chain's CDR3 is CASSLARDSGYEQYF. In nucleotides, the CDR3 is TGTGCCAGCAGCTTAGCGCGGGACAGCGGTTACGAGCAGTACTTC.

The chain carries TRBV28 and TRBJ1-2, with a possible D match to TRBD1 (5 bases). Germline lookup yields CDR1 MDHEN and CDR2 SYDVKM. The CDR3 is 15 amino acids. The V end lost 4 bases, the J end lost 3 bases, and 15 bases lay between the germline ends. CDR3 nucleotides: TGTGCCAGCAGTTCCTCCCCCGCAGGGCACTATGGCTACACCTTC. As protein: CASSSSPAGHYGYTF.

CDR3 DNA: TGCGCCAGCGGTCAGTCAGATACGCAGTATTTT. Protein: CASGQSDTQYF. The chain has TRBV10-1 and TRBJ2-3; D is uncertain. Per germline, CDR1 WNHNN and CDR2 SYGVQD (reference sequence). The CDR3 extends over 11 amino acids. With 8 bases removed from V and 4 bases from J, the gap between germline ends came to 7 bases.

About this clonotype itself: This may arise from a read error, as a much more abundant clone is one base away. The chain recombines TRBV7-6 with TRBJ2-2, with a possible D match to TRBD1 (6 bases). The CDR3 runs to 14 residues. Per the germline V gene, CDR1 is SGHVS and CDR2 is FNYEAQ. The CDR3 here is CASSPGQITGEMFF. As DNA, the CDR3 is TGTGCCAGCAGCCCGGGACAAATCACCGGGGAGATGTTTTTT.

This clonotype was found a few times. The rearrangement uses TRBV4-1 and TRBJ1-1; no clear D gene. The CDR3 extends over 16 amino acids. Germline lookup yields CDR1 MGHRA and CDR2 YSYEKL. V lost 0 bases to trimming and J lost 5 bases, with 16 bases between them. CDR3 residues: CASSQEKAGPPTEAFF. As DNA, the CDR3 is TGCGCCAGCAGCCAAGAAAAGGCCGGACCCCCTACTGAAGCTTTCTTT.

On this clonotype: This may be a read error, as it is one base from a much larger clone. The rearrangement joins TRBV7-2 to TRBJ2-1; D unresolved. CDR3 length: 13 amino acids. The germline CDR1 and CDR2 sequences are SGHTA and FQGNSA. V lost 0 bases to trimming and J lost 7 bases, with 7 bases between them. CDR3 nucleotides: TGTGCCAGCAGCTTAGCGGCCCTGAATGAGCAGTTCTTC. The encoded protein is CASSLAALNEQFF.

The V call is TRBV6-6, the J call TRBJ1-4; no clear D. V was clipped by 6 bases and J by 8 bases, with 7 bases between them. Germline lookup yields CDR1 MNHNY and CDR2 SVGAGI (reference sequence). The CDR3 has 11 residues. CDR3 in amino acids: CASSLPEKLFF. The DNA of the CDR3 is TGTGCCAGCAGCTTGCCGGAAAAACTGTTTTTT.

This clonotype was picked up a small number of times. This chain uses TRBV7-9 with TRBJ1-5, with 8 bases aligning to TRBD1. Per the germline V gene, CDR1 is SEHNR and CDR2 is FQNEAQ (reference sequence). V lost 2 bases and J lost 7; bases outside the gene matches: 7. The CDR3 has 15 amino acids. In DNA, the CDR3 is TGTGCCAGCAGCTTACAGGGGACAGGCGTCCAGCCCCAGCATTTT. This gives the protein CASSLQGTGVQPQHF. Full variable domain (missing parts from reference TRBV7-9 and TRBJ1-5): DTGVSQNPRHKITKRGQNVTFRCDPISEHNRLYWYRQTLGQGPEFLTYFQNEAQLEKSRLLSDRFSAERPKGSFSTLEIQRTEQGDSAMYLCASSLQGTGVQPQHFGDGTRLSIL.

The V and J genes are TRBV4-1 and TRBJ1-5; D perhaps matches TRBD1 (5 bases). The CDR3 has 16 amino acids. Germline V gene data show CDR1 as MGHRA and CDR2 as YSYEKL. The germline V and J ends were trimmed by 3 bases and 6 bases, with 18 bases remaining between them. The CDR3 spells CASSQVTGGFAQPQHF. In DNA form, the CDR3 reads TGCGCCAGCAGCCAGGTAACGGGGGGTTTTGCTCAGCCCCAGCATTTT.

This chain joins TRBV7-8 and TRBJ2-4; 7 positions agree with TRBD1. V lost 5 bases and J lost 2; bases outside the gene matches: 6. The CDR3 length is 15 residues. From germline, CDR1 is SGHVS and CDR2 FQNEAQ. For the CDR3, the DNA is TGTGCCAGCAGCCCCCAGACAGGGACCAAAAACATTCAGTACTTC. It is translated as CASSPQTGTKNIQYF.

The chain joins TRBV19 to TRBJ1-5; D not resolved. Germline V gene data show CDR1 as LNHDA and CDR2 as SQIVND (reference sequence). The CDR3 covers 15 residues. V was trimmed by 1 base and J by 2 bases, leaving 9 bases between them. CDR3 coding DNA: TGTGCCAGTAGTATAGTCCTATCGGGCAATCAGCCCCAGCATTTT. It is translated as CASSIVLSGNQPQHF.

The rearrangement links TRBV6-1 to TRBJ2-7, with 12 bases lining up with TRBD2. The CDR3 is 16 residues long. V lost 6 bases and J lost 2; bases outside the gene matches: 8. CDR1 and CDR2 (germline): MNHNS, SASEGT. The CDR3 coding sequence is TGTGCCAGCAGACTAGCGGGAGGTGCCGAAGCCTACGAGCAGTACTTC. This gives the protein CASRLAGGAEAYEQYF.

The gene calls are TRBV10-3 and TRBJ1-4; a weak D match, TRBD1 (6 bases). Trimming removed 6 bases from V and 3 bases from J, with 20 bases in between. The CDR3 consists of 17 residues. In germline, CDR1 is ENHRY, CDR2 SYGVKD. The CDR3 DNA follows: TGTGCCATCAGACCCTCCGCGGAACAGGGACCTAATGAAAAACTGTTTTTT. The encoded protein is CAIRPSAEQGPNEKLFF.

This clonotype was recorded a few times. J is TRBJ1-5 and V is TRBV27; 9 bases line up with TRBD1. CDR1 and CDR2 from the germline V gene are MNHEY and SMNVEV (reference sequence). V shed 6 bases and J 4 bases; nucleotides not matched to a gene: 7. The CDR3 totals 15 residues. The CDR3 here is CASRFTGGRNQPQHF. DNA for the CDR3: TGTGCCAGCAGATTTACAGGGGGCCGGAATCAGCCCCAGCATTTT.

The chain joins TRBV10-3 to TRBJ1-2; no definite D call. Looked up from germline, CDR1 is ENHRY and CDR2 is SYGVKD. The germline V and J ends were trimmed by 11 bases and 0 bases, with 13 bases remaining between them. This CDR3 is built from 13 residues. The CDR3 nucleotides are TGTGCCGCCCAAGGGCAGTCTAACTATGGCTACACCTTC. Translating gives CAAQGQSNYGYTF.